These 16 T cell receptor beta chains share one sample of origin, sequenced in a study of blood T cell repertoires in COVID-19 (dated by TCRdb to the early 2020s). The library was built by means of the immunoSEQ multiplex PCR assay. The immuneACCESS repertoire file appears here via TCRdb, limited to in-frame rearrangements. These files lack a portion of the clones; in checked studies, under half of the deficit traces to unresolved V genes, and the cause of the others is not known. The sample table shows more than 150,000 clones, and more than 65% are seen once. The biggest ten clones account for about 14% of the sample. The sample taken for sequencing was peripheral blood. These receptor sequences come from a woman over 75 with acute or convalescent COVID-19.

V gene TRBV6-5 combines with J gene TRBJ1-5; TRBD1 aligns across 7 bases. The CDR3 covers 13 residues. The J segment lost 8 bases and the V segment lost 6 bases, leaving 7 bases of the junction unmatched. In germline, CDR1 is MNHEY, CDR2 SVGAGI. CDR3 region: CASSPTGSKPQHF. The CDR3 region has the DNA TGTGCCAGCAGCCCGACAGGGTCCAAGCCCCAGCATTTT.

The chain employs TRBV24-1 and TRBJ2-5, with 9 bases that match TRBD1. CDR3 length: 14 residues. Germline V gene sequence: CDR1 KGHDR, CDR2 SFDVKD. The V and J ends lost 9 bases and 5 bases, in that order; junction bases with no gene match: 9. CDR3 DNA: TGTGCCACCGCCCGGACAGGGGAATGGGAGACCCAGTACTTC. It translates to CATARTGEWETQYF.

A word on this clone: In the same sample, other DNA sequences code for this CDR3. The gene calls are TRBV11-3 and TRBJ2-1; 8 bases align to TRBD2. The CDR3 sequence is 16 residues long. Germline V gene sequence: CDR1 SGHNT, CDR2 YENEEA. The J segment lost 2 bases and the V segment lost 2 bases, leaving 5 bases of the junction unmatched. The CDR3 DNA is TGTGCCAGCAGCTTAAGGGGAGCGGGGGCCTACAATGAGCAGTTCTTC. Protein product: CASSLRGAGAYNEQFF. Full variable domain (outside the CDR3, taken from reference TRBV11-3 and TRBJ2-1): EAGVVQSPRYKIIEKKQPVAFWCNPISGHNTLYWYLQNLGQGPELLIRYENEEAVDDSQLPKDRFSAERLKGVDSTLKIQPAELGDSAVYLCASSLRGAGAYNEQFFGPGTRLTVL.

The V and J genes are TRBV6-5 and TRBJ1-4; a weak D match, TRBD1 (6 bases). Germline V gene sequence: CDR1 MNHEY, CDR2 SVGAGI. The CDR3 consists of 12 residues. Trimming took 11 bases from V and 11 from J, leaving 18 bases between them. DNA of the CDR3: TGTGCCTTCAGGGGAGGGATCAGGAAACTGTTTTTT. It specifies CAFRGGIRKLFF.

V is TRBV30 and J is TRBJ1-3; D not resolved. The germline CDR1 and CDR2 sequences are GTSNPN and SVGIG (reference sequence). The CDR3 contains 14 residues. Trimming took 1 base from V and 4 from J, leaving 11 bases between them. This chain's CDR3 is CAWSAGVGGNTIYF. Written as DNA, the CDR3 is TGTGCCTGGAGTGCGGGAGTTGGAGGAAACACCATATATTTT.

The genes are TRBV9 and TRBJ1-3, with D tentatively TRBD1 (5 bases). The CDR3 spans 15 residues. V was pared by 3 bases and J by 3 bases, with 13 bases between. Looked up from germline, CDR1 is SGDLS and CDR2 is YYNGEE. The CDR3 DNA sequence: TGTGCCAGCAGCGAGCCCGGGGGTTATGGAAACACCATATATTTT. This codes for CASSEPGGYGNTIYF.

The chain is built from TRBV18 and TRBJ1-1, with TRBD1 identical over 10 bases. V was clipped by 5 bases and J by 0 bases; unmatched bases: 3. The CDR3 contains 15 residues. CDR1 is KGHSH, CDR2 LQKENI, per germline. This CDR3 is CASSGTGALNTEAFF. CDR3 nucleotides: TGTGCCAGCTCAGGGACAGGGGCCCTGAACACTGAAGCTTTCTTT.

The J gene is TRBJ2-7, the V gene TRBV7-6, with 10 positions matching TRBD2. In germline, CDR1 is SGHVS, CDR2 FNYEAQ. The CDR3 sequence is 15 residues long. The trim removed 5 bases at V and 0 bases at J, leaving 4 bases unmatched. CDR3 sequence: CASSPRLAGSYEQYF. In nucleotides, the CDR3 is TGTGCCAGCAGCCCCCGACTAGCGGGCTCCTACGAGCAGTACTTC.

The CDR3 here is CASSPQQGAANEQFF. CDR3 DNA: TGTGCCAGCAGCCCCCAACAGGGGGCCGCGAATGAGCAGTTCTTC. V gene TRBV7-9 combines with J gene TRBJ2-1; 9 bases match TRBD1. This CDR3 contains 15 residues. J gave up 7 bases and V 5 bases, and 9 bases lay outside the gene matches. CDR1 and CDR2 from the germline V gene are SEHNR and FQNEAQ (reference sequence).

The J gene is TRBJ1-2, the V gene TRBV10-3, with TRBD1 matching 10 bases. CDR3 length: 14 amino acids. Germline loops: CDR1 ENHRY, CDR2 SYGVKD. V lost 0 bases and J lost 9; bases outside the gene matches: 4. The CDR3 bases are TGTGCCATCAGTGAGTCGACAGGGGGCGGACGCTACACCTTC. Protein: CAISESTGGGRYTF.

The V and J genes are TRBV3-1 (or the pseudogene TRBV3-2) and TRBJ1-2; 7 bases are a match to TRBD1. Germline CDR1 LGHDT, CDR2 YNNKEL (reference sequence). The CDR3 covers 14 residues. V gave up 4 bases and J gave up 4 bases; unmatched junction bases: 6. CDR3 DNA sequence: TGTGCCAGCAGCCTCGACAGGGATGGCTATGGCTACACCTTC. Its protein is CASSLDRDGYGYTF.

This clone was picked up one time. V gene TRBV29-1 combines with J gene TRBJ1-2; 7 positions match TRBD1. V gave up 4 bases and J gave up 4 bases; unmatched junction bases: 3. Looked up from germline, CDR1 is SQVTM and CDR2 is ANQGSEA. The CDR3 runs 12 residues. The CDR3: CSVGGTAYGYTF. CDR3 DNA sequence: TGCAGCGTTGGTGGGACAGCCTATGGCTACACCTTC.

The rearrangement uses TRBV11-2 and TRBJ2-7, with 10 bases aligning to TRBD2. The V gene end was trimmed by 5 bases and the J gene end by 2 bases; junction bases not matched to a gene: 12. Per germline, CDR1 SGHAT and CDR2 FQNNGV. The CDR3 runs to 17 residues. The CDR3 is CASSRQRGGDATYEQYF. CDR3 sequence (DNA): TGTGCCAGCAGCCGACAGCGGGGGGGAGACGCAACCTACGAGCAGTACTTC.

The CDR3: CASSLYSVSRDTQAGELFF. As DNA, the CDR3 is TGCGCCAGCAGCCTATACTCCGTAAGCAGGGACACCCAGGCTGGGGAGCTGTTTTTT. V gene TRBV5-1 combines with J gene TRBJ2-2; D perhaps matches TRBD1 (6 bases). This CDR3 contains 19 residues. CDR1 SGHRS and CDR2 YFSETQ come from the germline V gene. The germline V and J ends were trimmed by 4 bases and 8 bases, with 30 bases remaining between them.

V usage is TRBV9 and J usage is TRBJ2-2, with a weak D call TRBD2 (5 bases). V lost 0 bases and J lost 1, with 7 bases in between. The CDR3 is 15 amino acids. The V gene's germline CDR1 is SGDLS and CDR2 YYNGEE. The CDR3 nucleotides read TGTGCCAGCAGCGTAGTTGCGGGGAACACCGGGGAGCTGTTTTTT. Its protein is CASSVVAGNTGELFF.

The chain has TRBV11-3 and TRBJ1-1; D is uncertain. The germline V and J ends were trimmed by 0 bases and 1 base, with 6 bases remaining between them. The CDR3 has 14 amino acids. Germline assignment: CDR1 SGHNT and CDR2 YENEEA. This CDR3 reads CASSLDGRNTEAFF. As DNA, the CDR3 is TGTGCCAGCAGCTTAGATGGGAGGAACACTGAAGCTTTCTTT.